This T cell receptor beta chain was found in a study of spatial heterogeneity in lung cancer. This clonotype has a count of ten or more. In a library made to pick up alpha chains, this beta chain is a stray read with a size that means little. The ends lost 5 bases at V and 8 bases at J; junction bases unmatched: 20. The V gene's germline CDR1 is MNHNS and CDR2 SASEGT. CDR3 length: 17 residues. All TCR cDNA molecules were individually tagged with a unique molecular identifier. TCRdb called the 5' RACE reads again in MiXCR, with one record for every CDR3 protein. The sample includes over 10,000 distinct CDR3 sequences, 5.2% of them seen just once. The time point denotes: sample taken at primary tumor resection. Tumor, nontumor lung or frozen PBMC supplied whole RNA that was sequenced unsorted.

The receptor comes from a human donor with early-stage non-small cell lung cancer. The input for sequencing was lung tumor tissue, taken at surgery. The chain links TRBV6-1 to TRBJ1-1; TRBD1 matches 7 bases. In DNA, the CDR3 is TGTGCCAGCAGTTCTCGCCGGGACAGCCTAACCTCGGGGGAAGCTTTCTTT. Its translation is CASSSRRDSLTSGEAFF.